This T cell receptor beta chain came from a study of cytomegalovirus exposure and HLA in healthy donors. Germline values: CDR1 SQVTM, CDR2 ANQGSEA. Deletions cut 8 bases from V and 4 bases from J, with 14 bases between. This CDR3 has 12 amino acids. The primer mix had 60 Vbeta and 13 Jbeta primers. The repertoire was sequenced with immunoSEQ multiplex PCR; TCRdb's copy has only in-frame clones and lacks some. The repertoire consists of some 180,000 clones, with 82% occurring once and the leading ten covering about 1.6%. The sample was PBMCs. This TCR was sampled from a man aged 35 to 55 in good health and CMV-seronegative. The chain couples TRBV29-1 to TRBJ1-1; possibly TRBD1 for D (6 bases). CDR3 region: CSIRDIPTEAFF. Written as DNA, the CDR3 is TGCAGCATCCGGGACATACCCACTGAAGCTTTCTTT.